This TCR beta chain was profiled in a study of control samples from healthy donors and cancer patients. CDR3 length equals 17 residues. The V and J ends lost 4 bases and 4 bases, in that order; junction bases with no gene match: 7. In germline, CDR1 is MNHEY, CDR2 SMNVEV (reference sequence). Assay used: immunoSEQ multiplex PCR; TCRdb lists only in-frame clones, some missing. The sample holds around 94,000 clones, about 88% seen once. The chain links TRBV27 to TRBJ2-1; the match to TRBD2 covers 13 bases. This sequence was found in a woman between 50 and 59 years old in good health. Sequencing used blood. The CDR3 DNA reads TGTGCCAGCAGTTCCCTCACGACTAGCGGGAGGTACAATGAGCAGTTCTTC. Translating it yields CASSSLTTSGRYNEQFF.